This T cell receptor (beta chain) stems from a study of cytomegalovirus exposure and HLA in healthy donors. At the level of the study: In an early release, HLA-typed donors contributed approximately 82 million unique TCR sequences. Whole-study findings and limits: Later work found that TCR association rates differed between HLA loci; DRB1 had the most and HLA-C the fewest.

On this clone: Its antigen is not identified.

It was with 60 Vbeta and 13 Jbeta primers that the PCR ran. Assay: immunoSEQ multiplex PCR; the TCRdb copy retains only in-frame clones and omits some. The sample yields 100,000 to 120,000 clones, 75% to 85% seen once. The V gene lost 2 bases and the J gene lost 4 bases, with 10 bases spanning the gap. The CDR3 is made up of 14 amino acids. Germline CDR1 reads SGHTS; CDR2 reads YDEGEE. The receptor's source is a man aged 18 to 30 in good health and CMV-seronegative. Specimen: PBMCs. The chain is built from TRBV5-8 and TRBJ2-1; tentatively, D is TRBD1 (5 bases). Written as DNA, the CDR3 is TGTGCCAGCAGCTTTGGGCAGGGTTACAATGAGCAGTTCTTC. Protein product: CASSFGQGYNEQFF. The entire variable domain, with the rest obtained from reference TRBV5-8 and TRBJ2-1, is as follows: EAGVTQSPTHLIKTRGQQATLRCSPISGHTSVYWYQQALGLGLQFLLWYDEGEERNRGNFPPRFSGRQFPNYSSELNVNALELEDSALYLCASSFGQGYNEQFFGPGTRLTVL.